This T cell receptor (beta chain) was captured by sequencing in a study of Graves' ophthalmopathy and Graves' hyperthyroidism (dated by TCRdb to the late 2010s). Study-wide context: Hyperthyroidism was defined as stable when no progression to ophthalmopathy occurred within 18 months of follow-up. To explore V-J signatures that separate ophthalmopathy from hyperthyroidism, a discovery set of about a hundred patients was enrolled, consisting of about 45 with ophthalmopathy and some 59 with stable hyperthyroidism. To tell Graves' ophthalmopathy apart from Graves' hyperthyroidism, and to predict which patients would progress to ophthalmopathy, the study relied on TCR beta repertoire signatures. In total, some 140 blood samples were TCR-sequenced: approximately 40 ophthalmopathy, some 80 hyperthyroidism and around 17 hyperthyroidism-to-ophthalmopathy patients. An independent validation cohort comprised 18 hyperthyroidism patients and 17 patients who later progressed from hyperthyroidism to ophthalmopathy. Following sample collection, hyperthyroidism patients were given methimazole at a starting dose of 30 mg daily, and ophthalmopathy patients were given high-dose intravenous methylprednisolone. In over 5 hyperthyroidism patients, the T-cell repertoires found in thyroid tissue were compared with those found in blood. The research as a whole found: In validation, the model predicted ophthalmopathy progression with 55% to 71% sensitivity and roughly 78% specificity; some 13 predicted patients were CT-confirmed with GO in a median of approximately six months. Most of the expanded thyroid clonotypes with a frequency above 0.001 were also detected in blood, and it was suggested that the thyroid immune response may be reflected by blood repertoires. Sample size was not predetermined statistically, and investigators were not blinded to group allocation. The 13-signature model separated ophthalmopathy from stable hyperthyroidism with approximately 90% sensitivity and around 84% specificity in cross-validation, and 80%/75% in the test set.

TCR beta CDR3 regions were amplified from RNA transcripts for repertoire sequencing. The first round was an RT-PCR using HTBI primers with the Qiagen OneStep RT-PCR kit, and this first round was followed by a second-round multiplex PCR, then size selection and purification. Sequencing of the libraries was carried out on an Illumina HiSeq2000 in paired-end mode with 100 bp reads. The study's own analysis went as follows. Reads were processed with SOAPnuke, discarding reads with adapters, uncalled bases, mean Phred below 15, or no exact constant-primer or identifier match. COPE v1.2.5 was used to merge the high-quality paired reads. Each unique nucleotide sequence was defined as a clonotype, and clonotypes were aligned to IMGT TRB V, D and J references with MiTCR v1.1. Analysis was restricted to V-J combinations with a frequency above 0.0001, which covered about 99% of repertoires. A TCR clonal expansion and chaos score per V-J combination was defined as the ratio of F50 clonal expansion to chaos observed in the TCRdist matrix. Welch's t-statistics and random forest were used to narrow the features down to 10 to 15 V-J combinations, which were then fed into a naive Bayes classifier. Thyroid-blood repertoire similarity was quantified with the Morisita-Horn index. TCRdb trimmed the raw reads at Q25, called clones with MiXCR and kept productive beta chains. All rows with the same CDR3 protein become a single entry with the most common DNA and genes. The V and J calls were not made by the authors but by TCRdb's processing. The sample table contains about 600,000 distinct CDR3 sequences; only one count was recorded for just under 40% of them. Jointly, the top ten make up 3.5% to 4.5% of the sample.

Looking up the germline V gene (reference sequence) yields CDR1 LNHDA and CDR2 SQIVND. V and J lose 3 bases and 2 bases, and a span of 13 bases separates them. The CDR3 measures 15 amino acids from cysteine to phenylalanine. Only the CDR3 part of the read is kept: 45 bases, read in frame from the first base. Hyperthyroidism patients were newly diagnosed, were aged 18 to 65 years, and had a disease duration under 2 months. Patients were excluded if they had other autoimmune diseases, uncontrolled infections, pregnancy or lactation. Clinical symptoms, serum thyroxine, TRAb, thyroid ultrasound and orbital computed tomography formed the basis of the diagnosis. Total RNA was extracted using Trizol reagent, and RNA quality was checked on an Agilent 2100 Bioanalyzer. Ten or more counts support this clonotype. Its target antigen remains unknown. Per-base quality was not reported, and no clone a single base away is much larger than it.

This receptor was identified in an adult man with Graves' hyperthyroidism. The sample comprised peripheral blood or thyroid tissue (not recorded which). Rearrangement joined TRBV19 to TRBJ1-1; the D gene is unclear. The base sequence is TGTGCCAGTAGTATGGGTCAGGCGGCCAACACTGAAGCTTTCTTT. Its protein is CASSMGQAANTEAFF. This CDR3, with the reference TRBV19 and TRBJ1-1 proteins standing in past its ends, gives the full variable domain DGGITQSPKYLFRKEGQNVTLSCEQNLNHDAMYWYRQDPGQGLRLIYYSQIVNDFQKGDIAEGYSVSREKKESFPLTVTSAQKNPTAFYLCASSMGQAANTEAFFGQGTRLTVV.